This entry concerns a single T cell receptor (beta chain). The data were obtained in a study of blood T cell repertoires in COVID-19. In the original processing: Cell counts per sample came from amplifying reference gene primers. This table comes from immunoSEQ multiplex PCR, and its TCRdb copy is limited to in-frame clones, with some not included. The V and J calls and clone size are taken from that table; D and trimming were inferred from the DNA. This sample has fewer than 120,000 clones, with around 82% found just once. The material sequenced was peripheral blood. This clonotype was obtained from a woman in her fifties or sixties with acute or convalescent COVID-19.

The CDR3 DNA is TGTGCCAGCTCACCACGGACAGCGAACACCGGGGAGCTGTTTTTT. Its protein product is CASSPRTANTGELFF. V is TRBV18 and J is TRBJ2-2, with a tentative D call TRBD1 (6 bases). There are 15 residues in the CDR3. Germline V lookup: CDR1 KGHSH, CDR2 LQKENI. The V and J ends lost 1 base and 0 bases respectively, with 6 bases between them.